This entry features one T cell receptor beta chain sequence. No antigen is known for it. A junction end diverges from the germline sequence, so it may reflect a read error. The CDR3 runs 14 residues. Germline loops: CDR1 WNHNN, CDR2 SYGVQD (reference sequence). The sample is drawn from a study of graft-versus-host responses after intestinal transplantation. Points from the study as a whole: Allograft clonal ratios (graft-versus-host to host-versus-graft) were high in patients who had graft-donor T cell macrochimerism. Circulating GvH clones peaking coincided with falling HvG clones soon after transplant.

Assay used: immunoSEQ multiplex PCR; TCRdb lists only in-frame clones, some missing. This repertoire shows about 84,000 clones, under 95% found once; its top ten account for around 0.37%. The clonotype comes from a human donor who was the organ donor for an intestinal transplant. J is TRBJ1-1 and V is TRBV10-1, with D hard to call. This specimen consisted of unstimulated CD4+ T cells sorted from spleen or lymph node cells, obtained before transplant. DNA of the CDR3: TGCGCCAGCAGTGATGGGCAGCCGAACACTGAAGCTTCCTTT. Protein sequence: CASSDGQPNTEASF.